The 6 T cell receptor beta chains reported below all come from one sample, sequenced in a study of blood T cells in healthy people across ages. A sample-barcoded 5' primer and a J-beta primer mix were used in a second PCR of roughly 7 to 12 cycles. TCRdb itself ran the 5' RACE reads through MiXCR, one entry per CDR3 protein. The sample includes about 1.4 million distinct CDR3 sequences, approximately 60% seen only once; the top ten take roughly 6.3%. The source material was blood. The receptors stem from a man younger than 35 in good health.

The chain uses TRBV12-3 or TRBV12-4 and TRBJ1-2; maybe TRBD1 (5 bases). The CDR3 is made up of 13 amino acids. Trimming took 8 bases from V and 5 from J, leaving 15 bases between them. The CDR3 nucleotides read TGTGCCAGCGCCGGGGGAAGAGGGTATGGCTACACCTTC. Amino acid sequence: CASAGGRGYGYTF.

This clonotype turned up a few times. V is TRBV25-1 and J is TRBJ1-1, with D tentatively TRBD1 (5 bases). Germline CDR1 and CDR2: MGHDK and SYGVNS. Trimming left V 4 bases short and J 11 bases short, with 11 bases between. The CDR3 length is 11 residues. For the CDR3, the DNA is TGTGCCAGCAGTGGTCGCAGGGAGGCTTTCTTT. Amino acid sequence: CASSGRREAFF.

The genes are TRBV2 and TRBJ2-3; D is perhaps TRBD1 or TRBD2 (5 bases each). Trimming left V 6 bases short and J 2 bases short, with 9 bases between. This CDR3 is built from 13 residues. Germline assignment: CDR1 SNHLY and CDR2 FYNNEI. For the CDR3, the DNA is TGTGCCAGCAGGGGGGACCTCACAGATACGCAGTATTTT. It codes for CASRGDLTDTQYF.

The count of this clonotype is one. The V gene is TRBV30, the J gene TRBJ2-7; no firm D call. Trimming removed 1 base from V and 1 base from J, with 5 bases in between. This CDR3 contains 12 residues. From germline, CDR1 is GTSNPN and CDR2 SVGIG (reference sequence). CDR3 residues: CAWSATSYEQYF. In nucleotides, the CDR3 is TGTGCCTGGAGTGCCACTTCCTACGAGCAGTACTTC.

The chain joins TRBV3-1 to TRBJ1-2; 7 bases agree with TRBD1. The CDR3 extends over 14 amino acids. V shed 1 base, J shed 6 bases, and the junction held 5 bases outside the gene matches. CDR1 is LGHDT, CDR2 YNNKEL, per germline (reference sequence). CDR3 in amino acids: CASSQGDSRNGYTF. In DNA, the CDR3 is TGTGCCAGCAGCCAAGGGGACAGCAGAAATGGCTACACCTTC.

This clonotype has only one observation. V usage is TRBV7-6 and J usage is TRBJ2-6; 11 positions match TRBD2. V was pared by 5 bases and J by 1 base, with 13 bases of the junction left unmatched. CDR3 length: 20 amino acids. Germline V gene sequence: CDR1 SGHVS, CDR2 FNYEAQ. CDR3 coding DNA: TGTGCCAGCAGCCTCCTCAATTTAGCGGGGGGGCTTTCTGGGGCCAACGTCCTGACTTTC. This translates into CASSLLNLAGGLSGANVLTF.